Following are 26 T cell receptor beta chains from one sample sequenced in a study of T cell repertoires in cytomegalovirus infection. TCRdb redid the calling of the reads with MiXCR, one entry per CDR3 protein. This table holds over 150,000 distinct CDR3 sequences, approximately 15% found once. Sequences were obtained from PBMCs. The receptors here all came from a human donor in good health (CMV status not recorded). Some clones in this sample may be carry-over from other donors' samples.

The chain uses TRBV29-1 and TRBJ2-7; D possibly corresponds to TRBD1 (6 bases). Between the trimmed V and J ends, which lost 4 bases and 1 base, there was a span of 8 bases. CDR1 and CDR2 (germline): SQVTM, ANQGSEA. This CDR3 spans 12 amino acids. This chain's CDR3 is CSVGDTSYEQYF. CDR3 sequence (DNA): TGCAGCGTTGGGGACACATCCTACGAGCAGTACTTC.

This clonotype was seen repeatedly, ten times or more. The chain combines TRBV28 with TRBJ2-1, with D tentatively TRBD1 (6 bases). CDR1 is MDHEN and CDR2 is SYDVKM in the germline V gene. This CDR3 is built from 12 residues. V was clipped by 6 bases and J by 9 bases, with 12 bases between them. The CDR3 region is CASRPDRFEQFF. The CDR3 DNA reads as TGTGCCAGCAGGCCCGACAGGTTTGAGCAGTTCTTC.

This clonotype showed up many times. V usage is TRBV7-2 and J usage is TRBJ2-7; TRBD1 agrees at 9 bases. The CDR3 has 16 amino acids. V shed 4 bases, J shed 5 bases, and the junction held 12 bases outside the gene matches. From germline, CDR1 is SGHTA and CDR2 FQGNSA. This chain's CDR3 is CASSYFADRGIHEQYF. CDR3 sequence (DNA): TGTGCCAGCAGCTATTTCGCGGACAGGGGTATCCACGAGCAGTACTTC.

This clonotype was seen many times. The CDR3 DNA sequence: TGTGCCAGCAGAGAAGTAGGGCGGGAGACCCAGTACTTC. This gives the protein CASREVGRETQYF. The J gene is TRBJ2-5, the V gene TRBV7-2; D gene ambiguous. The V gene lost 6 bases and the J gene lost 5 bases, with 13 bases spanning the gap. This CDR3 spans 13 amino acids. Germline-derived CDR1 and CDR2 are SGHTA and FQGNSA.

The chain links TRBV24-1 to TRBJ1-1; 7 bases are shared with TRBD1. This CDR3 has 13 amino acids. Looked up from germline, CDR1 is KGHDR and CDR2 is SFDVKD. With 3 bases clipped from V and 6 bases from J, the junction kept 3 bases outside the gene matches. The chain's CDR3 is CATSDNRGSEAFF. For the CDR3, the DNA is TGTGCCACCAGTGATAACAGGGGCTCTGAAGCTTTCTTT.

The chain recombines TRBV12-3 or TRBV12-4 with TRBJ2-7, with D uncertain. V lost 2 bases and J 2 bases, leaving 10 bases between the germline ends. The CDR3 loop spans 14 amino acids. As DNA, the CDR3 is TGTGCCAGCAGTTTAAGGCAGGCTCCCTACGAGCAGTACTTC. Encoded protein: CASSLRQAPYEQYF.

This clonotype was counted between two and nine times. The chain couples TRBV23-1 to TRBJ2-2; the match to TRBD1 covers 7 bases. TRBV23-1 has ORF status, its function being uncertain. CDR3 size: 17 residues. The V and J ends lost 0 bases and 3 bases, in that order; junction bases with no gene match: 7. This CDR3 is CASSQSSRTGYTGELFF. In nucleotides, the CDR3 is TGCGCCAGCAGTCAATCTTCCAGGACAGGATACACCGGGGAGCTGTTTTTT.

The chain combines TRBV12-3 or TRBV12-4 with TRBJ2-7; 9 positions agree with TRBD2. CDR3 size: 14 residues. J lost 5 bases, V lost 7 bases, and 9 bases had no gene match. The chain's CDR3 is CASTIAGVENEQYF. CDR3 sequence (DNA): TGTGCCAGCACCATAGCGGGAGTAGAAAACGAGCAGTACTTC.

The V gene is TRBV6-6, the J gene TRBJ2-7; 8 bases map to TRBD1. V trimming: 8 bases; J trimming: 5 bases; junction bases outside the gene matches: 38. Germline CDR1 and CDR2: MNHNY and SVGAGI (reference sequence). The CDR3 runs 23 residues. CDR3: CASSRPGQVVIGTRRGVGDEQYF. The CDR3 DNA follows: TGTGCCAGCTCTCGTCCGGGACAGGTCGTTATTGGGACCCGGAGAGGGGTAGGTGACGAGCAGTACTTC.

This clonotype was seen only a few times. V is TRBV7-8 and J is TRBJ1-1; TRBD1 aligns across 9 bases. The V and J ends lost 1 base and 9 bases, in that order; junction bases with no gene match: 6. Germline-derived CDR1 and CDR2 are SGHVS and FQNEAQ. The CDR3 contains 14 residues. In DNA form, the CDR3 reads TGTGCCAGCAGCTTAGGTACAGGGGGCGGGAAAGCTTTCTTT. Encoded protein: CASSLGTGGGKAFF. Based on the CDR3 plus reference TRBV7-8 and TRBJ1-1, the full variable domain is GAGVSQSPRYKVAKRGQDVALRCDPISGHVSLFWYQQALGQGPEFLTYFQNEAQLDKSGLPSDRFFAERPEGSVSTLKIQRTQQEDSAVYLCASSLGTGGGKAFFGQGTRLTVV.

This clonotype appeared many times. The chain joins TRBV4-1 to TRBJ2-5, with a tentative D call TRBD2 (5 bases). V lost 4 bases and J 0 bases, leaving 18 bases between the germline ends. This CDR3 has 17 residues. CDR1 MGHRA and CDR2 YSYEKL come from the germline V gene. The CDR3 reads CASSPFSGLKYQETQYF. For the CDR3, the DNA is TGCGCCAGCAGCCCCTTCTCCGGACTGAAGTACCAAGAGACCCAGTACTTC.

This clonotype was observed a handful of times. J is TRBJ2-7 and V is TRBV11-3; 9 positions agree with TRBD1. The CDR3 loop spans 14 amino acids. J lost 13 bases, V lost 5 bases, and 15 bases had no gene match. Germline lookup yields CDR1 SGHNT and CDR2 YENEEA. The CDR3, as DNA: TGTGCCAGCAGCCATGGACAGGGGCGGGGAGCGGTATACTTC. This gives the protein CASSHGQGRGAVYF.

This clonotype was found many times. The J gene is TRBJ1-2, the V gene TRBV27, with TRBD1 matching over 7 bases. Germline CDR1 MNHEY, CDR2 SMNVEV (reference sequence). V dropped 5 bases and J dropped 4; count of bases not matched to a gene: 16. The CDR3 covers 17 residues. The chain's CDR3 is CASSPLWTGALLYGYTF. The DNA for the CDR3 is TGTGCCAGCAGTCCCCTTTGGACAGGAGCCCTTCTCTATGGCTACACCTTC.

The chain links TRBV29-1 to TRBJ2-7; the D call may be TRBD1 or TRBD2 (6 bases each). This CDR3 has 15 residues. Germline loops: CDR1 SQVTM, CDR2 ANQGSEA. Trimming stripped 2 bases from V and 5 bases from J, with 19 bases between. The CDR3 sequence: CSVETFGQPGDEQYF. The CDR3 DNA sequence: TGCAGCGTTGAAACATTTGGACAGCCGGGGGACGAGCAGTACTTC.

This clonotype was observed a few times. An end of the junction differs from the germline gene, which may be a read error. The chain has TRBV18 and TRBJ2-1; D is possibly TRBD1 (6 bases). Germline values: CDR1 KGHSH, CDR2 LQKENI. The CDR3 runs to 14 residues. Here the CDR3 DNA reads TGTGCCAGCTCTCCACAGGGTTACTACAATGAGCAGTTCTTC. Its protein is CASSPQGYYNEQFF.

In this sample, this clonotype turned up a few times. V and J are TRBV7-9 and TRBJ1-2; no firm D call. The CDR3 sequence is 20 residues long. In germline, CDR1 is SEHNR, CDR2 FQNEAQ (reference sequence). V lost 5 bases and J 8 bases, leaving 36 bases between the germline ends. The CDR3 DNA sequence: TGTGCCAGCAGCCCCCCCATTTTCGGGGAAGGAGAGGAGGCACTAGAGGGCTACACCTTC. Translation: CASSPPIFGEGEEALEGYTF.

This clonotype was detected a few times. The chain is built from TRBV20-1 and TRBJ2-5; perhaps TRBD1 as D (6 bases). V shed 3 bases and J shed 0 bases, with 14 bases lying between them. Germline loops: CDR1 DFQATT, CDR2 SNEGSKA (reference sequence). The CDR3 has 15 amino acids. Here the CDR3 DNA reads TGCAGTGCTAGTAGGGGGAAGGGGTACCAAGAGACCCAGTACTTC. Protein product: CSASRGKGYQETQYF.

This clonotype showed up many times. The chain employs TRBV7-2 and TRBJ1-2; D gene ambiguous. Per the germline V gene, CDR1 is SGHTA and CDR2 is FQGNSA. This CDR3 contains 15 residues. Deletions cut 1 base from V and 2 bases from J, with 11 bases between. The CDR3 is CASSLEALSNYGYTF. CDR3 bases: TGTGCCAGCAGCTTAGAAGCACTTTCGAACTATGGCTACACCTTC.

This clonotype came up a few times. The genes are TRBV28 and TRBJ2-7, with TRBD2 identical over 14 bases. V gave up 3 bases and J gave up 11 bases; unmatched junction bases: 6. Germline loops: CDR1 MDHEN, CDR2 SYDVKM. This CDR3 has 14 residues. The CDR3 reads CASSFGTSGSGEYF. The CDR3 region has the DNA TGTGCCAGCAGTTTCGGGACTAGCGGGAGCGGCGAGTACTTC.

This clonotype was counted ten times or more. This chain uses TRBV12-3 or TRBV12-4 with TRBJ1-2; possible D gene TRBD1, 5 bases. The CDR3 extends over 15 amino acids. Trimming pared 5 bases from V and 8 bases from J, leaving 21 bases between. The CDR3 loop reads CASSPGDYKGWGYTF. CDR3 coding DNA: TGTGCCAGCAGTCCCGGGGACTACAAGGGATGGGGCTACACCTTC.

The chain is built from TRBV10-3 and TRBJ2-7; 8 bases align to TRBD2. V was pared by 2 bases and J by 3 bases, with 15 bases of the junction left unmatched. Germline CDR1 and CDR2: ENHRY and SYGVKD. CDR3 length: 18 residues. This CDR3 is CAISEPSRGSSGSYEQYF. CDR3 DNA: TGTGCCATCAGTGAGCCTTCGCGAGGGTCCAGCGGGAGCTACGAGCAGTACTTC.

This clonotype turned up a few times. This chain links TRBV29-1 with TRBJ2-7; TRBD2 might be the D (5 bases). This CDR3 contains 11 residues. V lost 7 bases and J lost 3, with 10 bases in between. Per germline, CDR1 SQVTM and CDR2 ANQGSEA. CDR3 region: CSAGRGYEQYF. Written as DNA, the CDR3 is TGCAGCGCGGGTCGGGGCTACGAGCAGTACTTC.

This clonotype has a handful of counts. V is TRBV14 and J is TRBJ2-7, with 10 bases aligning to TRBD2. CDR3 length: 14 amino acids. J lost 3 bases, V lost 1 base, and 0 bases had no gene match. From germline, CDR1 is SGHDN and CDR2 FVKESK. The chain's CDR3 is CASSQASGSYEQYF. As DNA, the CDR3 is TGTGCCAGCAGCCAAGCTAGCGGGAGCTACGAGCAGTACTTC.

Ten or more counts support this clonotype. It is unclear where the CDR3 begins or ends on the DNA, so no DNA is shown, and the CDR3 is as TCRdb lists it. CDR3 sequence: CASSRLRASSYEQYF. The chain carries TRBV12-3 or TRBV12-4 and TRBJ2-7; TRBD2 is the table's D call, not checked against the DNA. The CDR3 is 15 residues long, ends included.

Concerning this clonotype: A much larger clone lies one base from this, so it may be a read error. The V and J genes are TRBV7-8 and TRBJ2-7; 10 nucleotides match TRBD1. The CDR3 runs to 15 residues. Germline-derived CDR1 and CDR2 are SGHVS and FQNEAQ. V gave up 5 bases and J gave up 9 bases; unmatched junction bases: 13. The CDR3 sequence is CASSPSGQGGNGQYF. The DNA of the CDR3 is TGTGCCAGCAGCCCTAGCGGACAGGGGGGAAACGGGCAGTACTTC.

This clonotype has more than one count but fewer than ten. The J gene is TRBJ1-5, the V gene TRBV28, with 7 bases that match TRBD1. The V and J ends lost 2 bases and 0 bases, in that order; junction bases with no gene match: 4. This CDR3 spans 16 amino acids. Germline assignment: CDR1 MDHEN and CDR2 SYDVKM. CDR3 DNA sequence: TGTGCCAGCAGTTTAGCGGGACAGATTAGCAATCAGCCCCAGCATTTT. Translation: CASSLAGQISNQPQHF.